This is a list of T cell receptor beta chains from one sample in a study of T cell repertoires in cytomegalovirus infection. Each CDR3 protein is one row after TCRdb ran MiXCR on the reads. The sample lists tens of thousands of distinct CDR3 sequences, about half occurring once. Which antigens these TCRs recognize remains unknown. Sample: CD8+ T cells from cultured PBMCs, taken from culture after CMV antigen stimulation. These receptors originate from a human donor in good health (CMV status not recorded). Some clones in this sample may be carry-over from other donors' samples. Both conserved end residues are part of each CDR3. Fields, in order: J gene, clone size, V gene, D gene, CDR3 protein, CDR3 DNA. The D gene is left open where the match is weak. Only part of the rows carry a size: once, few, many, or a class if the clone is expanded.

TRBJ2-1	-	TRBV11-2	-	CASSLFVSSYNEQFF	TGTGCCAGCAGCTTATTTGTAAGCTCCTACAATGAGCAGTTCTTC
TRBJ1-2	-	TRBV28	-	CASSFSQGAHYGYTF	TGTGCCAGCAGTTTCTCTCAGGGTGCGCACTATGGCTACACCTTC
TRBJ2-5	-	TRBV29-1	-	CSVRLYQETQYF	TGCAGCGTCAGGTTGTACCAAGAGACCCAGTACTTC
TRBJ1-1	-	TRBV12-3/TRBV12-4	-	CASSYPGFNTEAFF	TGTGCCAGCAGTTACCCCGGGTTTAACACTGAAGCTTTCTTT
TRBJ1-1	few	TRBV6-2/TRBV6-3	-	CASSYSMHRGGGTEAFF	TGTGCCAGCAGTTACTCGATGCATCGGGGAGGGGGCACTGAAGCTTTCTTT
TRBJ1-2	-	TRBV7-2	TRBD1	CASSSPDRGRGYTF	TGTGCCAGCAGCTCACCGGACAGGGGGCGCGGCTACACCTTC
TRBJ2-1	many	TRBV10-2	-	CASRERTEQFF	TGCGCCAGCAGAGAAAGGACGGAGCAGTTCTTC
TRBJ1-2	few	TRBV7-9	-	CASSLDGGTANYGYTF	TGTGCCAGCAGCTTAGATGGGGGGACGGCTAACTATGGCTACACCTTC
TRBJ2-6	-	TRBV12-5	-	CASGLVYRSGANVLTF	TGTGCTAGTGGTTTGGTCTACAGGTCTGGGGCCAACGTCCTGACTTTC
TRBJ1-1	-	TRBV11-2	-	CASNELGGGTEAFF	TGTGCCAGCAACGAACTGGGAGGGGGCACTGAAGCTTTCTTT
TRBJ2-3	-	TRBV7-2	TRBD2	CASSLMAGDTDTQYF	TGTGCCAGCAGCTTAATGGCGGGAGATACGGATACGCAGTATTTT
TRBJ1-2	-	TRBV12-3/TRBV12-4	-	CASSSGDGYTF	TGTGCCAGCAGTTCCGGGGATGGCTACACCTTC
TRBJ2-2	few	TRBV11-2	-	CASSLAPPGTNTGELFF	TGTGCCAGCAGCTTAGCTCCCCCGGGAACGAACACCGGGGAGCTGTTTTTT
TRBJ1-1	many	TRBV7-6	TRBD1	CASSLAPGQGGNTEAFF	TGTGCCAGCAGCTTAGCGCCGGGACAGGGTGGGAACACTGAAGCTTTCTTT
TRBJ2-7	-	TRBV7-6	-	CASSLAGSYEQYF	TGTGCCAGCAGCTTAGCCGGGAGCTACGAGCAGTACTTC
TRBJ1-6	few	TRBV7-6	-	CASSSRPSSYNSPLHF	TGTGCCAGCAGCTCCAGACCGAGCTCCTATAATTCACCCCTCCACTTT
TRBJ2-1	-	TRBV3-1	TRBD2	CASSQELPSGLDNEQFF	TGTGCCAGCAGCCAAGAGTTGCCTAGCGGGTTGGACAATGAGCAGTTCTTC
TRBJ1-5	few	TRBV12-5	-	CASGFGTNQPQHF	TGTGCTAGTGGTTTCGGCACAAATCAGCCCCAGCATTTT
TRBJ2-3	few	TRBV28	-	CASSSGAGESDTQYF	TGTGCCAGCAGCTCCGGAGCAGGGGAGTCAGATACGCAGTATTTT
TRBJ1-2	few	TRBV11-2	-	CASSLEGPNYGYTF	TGTGCCAGCAGCTTAGAGGGACCCAACTATGGCTACACCTTC
TRBJ1-3	few	TRBV19	-	CASVITGKDDTIYF	TGTGCCAGTGTGATCACCGGGAAAGACGACACCATATATTTT
TRBJ1-5	-	TRBV6-5	-	CASGRGPGQPQHF	TGTGCCAGCGGGAGGGGCCCAGGGCAGCCCCAGCATTTT
TRBJ2-1	-	TRBV11-2	TRBD1	CASSIAGGSYNEQFF	TGTGCCAGCAGCATCGCAGGGGGCTCCTACAATGAGCAGTTCTTC
TRBJ2-1	-	TRBV7-6	-	CASSLGQFEFF	TGTGCCAGCAGCTTAGGGCAGTTCGAGTTCTTC
TRBJ1-6	-	TRBV11-2	-	CASSSSGSYSSPLHF	TGTGCCAGCAGCTCATCCGGGAGCTACAGTTCACCCCTCCACTTT
TRBJ1-3	-	TRBV9	TRBD1	CASSAVKGQTGNTIYF	TGTGCCAGCAGCGCGGTAAAGGGACAGACTGGAAACACCATATATTTT
TRBJ2-3	-	TRBV4-1	-	CASSQELTLDTQYF	TGTGCCAGCAGCCAAGAACTTACCCTGGATACGCAGTATTTT
TRBJ2-1	-	TRBV6-5	-	CASSWGRRGEQFF	TGTGCCAGCAGTTGGGGTCGCCGGGGGGAGCAGTTCTTC
TRBJ2-1	-	TRBV7-9	-	CASTPPPADSYNEQFF	TGTGCCAGCACCCCCCCCCCAGCGGACTCCTACAATGAGCAGTTCTTC
TRBJ2-4	-	TRBV4-1	TRBD2	CASSLFPWTSGTAKNIQYF	TGTGCCAGCAGCCTTTTCCCCTGGACTAGCGGGACAGCCAAAAACATTCAGTACTTC
TRBJ1-1	-	TRBV9	-	CASSPGGGETEAFF	TGTGCCAGCAGCCCTGGGGGGGGGGAGACTGAAGCTTTCTTT
TRBJ2-7	-	TRBV28	TRBD2	CASSGWRWTSKSHEQYF	TGTGCCAGCAGCGGCTGGCGTTGGACTAGCAAATCCCACGAGCAGTACTTC
TRBJ1-1	-	TRBV13	-	CASSSKNLMNTEAFF	TGTGCCAGCAGCTCAAAAAACCTAATGAACACTGAAGCTTTCTTT
TRBJ2-2	few	TRBV7-3	TRBD2	CASSLTGLGGTGELFF	TGTGCCAGCAGCTTAACCGGACTAGGTGGCACCGGGGAGCTGTTTTTT
TRBJ1-5	-	TRBV19	TRBD1	CASSRRTGEGNQPQHF	TGTGCCAGTAGCCGCCGGACAGGAGAGGGCAATCAGCCCCAGCATTTT
TRBJ2-7	many	TRBV7-2	-	CASSLGSGRVYEQYF	TGTGCCAGCAGCTTAGGGTCCGGCAGGGTTTACGAGCAGTACTTC
TRBJ1-3	few	TRBV12-5	-	CASGLGGNTIYF	TGTGCTAGTGGTTTGGGTGGAAACACCATATATTTT
TRBJ2-3	few	TRBV7-6	TRBD2	CASSSSGRPGDTQYF	TGTGCTAGCAGCTCGAGCGGGAGACCCGGAGATACGCAGTATTTT
TRBJ1-6	-	TRBV7-8	TRBD1	CASSLKGTANSPLHF	TGTGCCAGCAGCTTAAAAGGGACAGCCAATTCACCCCTCCACTTT
TRBJ1-2	-	TRBV20-1	-	CSASDRTYYGYTF	TGCAGTGCCTCGGACAGAACCTACTATGGCTACACCTTC
TRBJ2-3	once	TRBV5-6	TRBD2	CASSLAGSSTDTQYF	TGTGCCAGCAGCTTAGCGGGGTCAAGCACAGATACGCAGTATTTT